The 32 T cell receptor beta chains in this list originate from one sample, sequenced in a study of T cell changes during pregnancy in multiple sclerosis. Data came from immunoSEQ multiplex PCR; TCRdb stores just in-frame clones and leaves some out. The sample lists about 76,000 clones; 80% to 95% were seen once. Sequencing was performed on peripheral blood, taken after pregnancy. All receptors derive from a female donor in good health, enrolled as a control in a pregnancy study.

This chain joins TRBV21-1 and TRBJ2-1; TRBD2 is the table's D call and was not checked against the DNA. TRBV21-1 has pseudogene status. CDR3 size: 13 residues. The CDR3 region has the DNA TGTGCCAGCAGCGGGTGGGGGGGAGATGAGCAGTTCTTC. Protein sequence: CASSGWGGDEQFF.

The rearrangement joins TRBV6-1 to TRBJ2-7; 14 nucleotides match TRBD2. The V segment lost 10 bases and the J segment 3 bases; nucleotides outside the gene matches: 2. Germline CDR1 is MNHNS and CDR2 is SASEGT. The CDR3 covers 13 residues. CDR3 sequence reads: CATGLAGGYEQYF. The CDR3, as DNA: TGTGCCACCGGACTAGCGGGGGGCTACGAGCAGTACTTC.

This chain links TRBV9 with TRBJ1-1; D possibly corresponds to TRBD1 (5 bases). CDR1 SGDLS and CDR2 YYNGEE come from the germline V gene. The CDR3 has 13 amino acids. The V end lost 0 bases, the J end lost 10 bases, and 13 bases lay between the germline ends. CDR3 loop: CASSVEELGGAFF. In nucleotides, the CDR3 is TGTGCCAGCAGCGTAGAGGAGTTGGGGGGAGCTTTCTTT.

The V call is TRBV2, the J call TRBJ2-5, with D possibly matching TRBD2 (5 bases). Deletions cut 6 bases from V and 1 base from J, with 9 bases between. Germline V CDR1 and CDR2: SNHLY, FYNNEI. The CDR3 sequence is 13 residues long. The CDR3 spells CASRARGQETQYF. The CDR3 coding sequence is TGTGCCAGCAGAGCCCGGGGCCAAGAGACCCAGTACTTC.

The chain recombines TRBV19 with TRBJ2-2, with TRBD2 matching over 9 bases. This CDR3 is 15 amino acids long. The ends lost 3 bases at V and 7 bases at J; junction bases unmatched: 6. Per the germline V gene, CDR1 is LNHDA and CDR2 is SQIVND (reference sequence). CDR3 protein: CASSILAGVGGELFF. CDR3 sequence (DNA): TGTGCCAGTAGTATCTTAGCGGGAGTGGGCGGGGAGCTGTTTTTT.

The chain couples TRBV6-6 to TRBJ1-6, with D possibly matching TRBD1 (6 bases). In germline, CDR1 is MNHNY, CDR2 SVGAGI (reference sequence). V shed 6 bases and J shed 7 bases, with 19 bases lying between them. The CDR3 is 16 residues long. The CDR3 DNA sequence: TGTGCCAGCAGCCAGACGCGTGGGGGCGCGAATTCACCCCTCCACTTT. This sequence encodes CASSQTRGGANSPLHF.

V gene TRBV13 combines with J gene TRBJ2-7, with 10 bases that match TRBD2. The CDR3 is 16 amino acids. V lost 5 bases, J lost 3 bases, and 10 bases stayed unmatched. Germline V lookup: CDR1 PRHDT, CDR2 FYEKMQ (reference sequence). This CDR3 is CASSASLAGGNYEQYF. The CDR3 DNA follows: TGTGCCAGCAGCGCATCCTTAGCGGGAGGCAACTACGAGCAGTACTTC.

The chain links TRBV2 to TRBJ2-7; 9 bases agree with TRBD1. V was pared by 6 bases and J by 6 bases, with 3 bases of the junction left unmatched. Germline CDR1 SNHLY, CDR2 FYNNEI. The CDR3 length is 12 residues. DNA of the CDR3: TGTGCCAGCAGGCCGGGACAGGGCGAGCAGTACTTC. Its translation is CASRPGQGEQYF.

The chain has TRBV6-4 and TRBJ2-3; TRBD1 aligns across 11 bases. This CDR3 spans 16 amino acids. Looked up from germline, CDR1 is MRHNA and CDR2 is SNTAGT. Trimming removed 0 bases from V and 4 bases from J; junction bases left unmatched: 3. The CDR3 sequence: CASSDSGQGGPDTQYF. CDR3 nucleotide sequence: TGTGCCAGCAGTGACTCGGGACAGGGGGGCCCAGATACGCAGTATTTT.

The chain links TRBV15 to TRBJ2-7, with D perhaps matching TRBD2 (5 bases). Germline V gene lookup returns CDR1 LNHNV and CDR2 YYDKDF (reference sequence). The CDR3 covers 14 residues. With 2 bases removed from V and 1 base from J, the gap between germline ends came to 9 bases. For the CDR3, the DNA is TGTGCCACCAGCAGATCCGGGATGTCCTACGAGCAGTACTTC. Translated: CATSRSGMSYEQYF.

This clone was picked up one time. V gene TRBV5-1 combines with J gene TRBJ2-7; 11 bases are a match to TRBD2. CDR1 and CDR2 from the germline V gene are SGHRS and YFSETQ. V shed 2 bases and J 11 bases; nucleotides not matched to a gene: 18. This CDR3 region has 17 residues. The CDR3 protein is CASSLTASGRLQWGEYF. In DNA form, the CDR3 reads TGCGCCAGCAGCTTAACGGCTAGCGGGAGGTTACAATGGGGCGAGTACTTC.

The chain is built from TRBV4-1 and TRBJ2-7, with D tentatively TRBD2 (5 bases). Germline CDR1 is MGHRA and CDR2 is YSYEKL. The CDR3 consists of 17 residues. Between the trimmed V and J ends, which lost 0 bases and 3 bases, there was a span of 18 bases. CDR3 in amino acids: CASSQEGLGGPRYEQYF. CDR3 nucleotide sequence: TGCGCCAGCAGCCAAGAAGGGTTGGGCGGGCCACGCTACGAGCAGTACTTC.

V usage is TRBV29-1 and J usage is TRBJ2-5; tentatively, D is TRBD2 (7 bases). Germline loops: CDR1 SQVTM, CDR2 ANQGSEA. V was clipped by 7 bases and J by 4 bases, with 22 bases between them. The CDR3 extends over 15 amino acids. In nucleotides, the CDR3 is TGCAGCGGGTCCTTGCTAGCGAGGGGGGGAGAGACCCAGTACTTC. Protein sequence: CSGSLLARGGETQYF.

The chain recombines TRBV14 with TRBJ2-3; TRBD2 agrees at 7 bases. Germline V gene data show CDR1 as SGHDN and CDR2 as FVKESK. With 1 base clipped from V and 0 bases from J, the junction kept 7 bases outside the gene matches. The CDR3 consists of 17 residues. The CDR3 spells CASSQAAGATSTDTQYF. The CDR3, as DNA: TGTGCCAGCAGCCAAGCGGCGGGAGCAACTAGCACAGATACGCAGTATTTT.

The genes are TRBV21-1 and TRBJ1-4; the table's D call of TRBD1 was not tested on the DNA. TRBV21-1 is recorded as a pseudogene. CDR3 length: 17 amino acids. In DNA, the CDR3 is TGTGCCAGCAGCAAAGTTATGGGGACAGGGGGTGATGAAAAACTGTTTTTT. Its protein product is CASSKVMGTGGDEKLFF.

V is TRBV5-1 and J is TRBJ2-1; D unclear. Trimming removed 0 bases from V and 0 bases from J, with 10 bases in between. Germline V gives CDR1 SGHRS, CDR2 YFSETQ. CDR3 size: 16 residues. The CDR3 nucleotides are TGCGCCAGCAGCTTGGGCACTTTGAGCTCCTACAATGAGCAGTTCTTC. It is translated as CASSLGTLSSYNEQFF. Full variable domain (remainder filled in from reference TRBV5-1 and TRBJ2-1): KAGVTQTPRYLIKTRGQQVTLSCSPISGHRSVSWYQQTPGQGLQFLFEYFSETQRNKGNFPGRFSGRQFSNSRSEMNVSTLELGDSALYLCASSLGTLSSYNEQFFGPGTRLTVL.

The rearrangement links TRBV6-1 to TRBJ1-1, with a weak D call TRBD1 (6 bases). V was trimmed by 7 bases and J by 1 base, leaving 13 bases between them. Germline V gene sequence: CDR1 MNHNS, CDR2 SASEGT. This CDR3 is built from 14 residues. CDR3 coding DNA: TGTGCCAGCATAGAGACAGGCTGGAACACTGAAGCTTTCTTT. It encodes CASIETGWNTEAFF.

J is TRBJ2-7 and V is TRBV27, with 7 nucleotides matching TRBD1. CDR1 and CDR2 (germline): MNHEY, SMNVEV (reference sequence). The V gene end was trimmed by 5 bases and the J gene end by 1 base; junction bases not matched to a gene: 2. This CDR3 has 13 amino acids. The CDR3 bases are TGTGCCAGCAGTAGGGACAGATCCTACGAGCAGTACTTC. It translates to CASSRDRSYEQYF.

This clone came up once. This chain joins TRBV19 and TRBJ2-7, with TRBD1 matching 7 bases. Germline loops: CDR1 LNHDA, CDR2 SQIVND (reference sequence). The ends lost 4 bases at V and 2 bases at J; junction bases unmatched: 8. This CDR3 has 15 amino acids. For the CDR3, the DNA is TGTGCCAGTAGTACGGCTGACAGGGCGGCCTACGAGCAGTACTTC. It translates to CASSTADRAAYEQYF.

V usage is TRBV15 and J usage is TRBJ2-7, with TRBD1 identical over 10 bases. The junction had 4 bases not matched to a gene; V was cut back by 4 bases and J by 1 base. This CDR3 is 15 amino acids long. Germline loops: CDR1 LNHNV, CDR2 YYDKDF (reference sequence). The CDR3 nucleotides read TGTGCCACCAGCAACCGGGACAGGGGATCCTACGAGCAGTACTTC. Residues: CATSNRDRGSYEQYF.

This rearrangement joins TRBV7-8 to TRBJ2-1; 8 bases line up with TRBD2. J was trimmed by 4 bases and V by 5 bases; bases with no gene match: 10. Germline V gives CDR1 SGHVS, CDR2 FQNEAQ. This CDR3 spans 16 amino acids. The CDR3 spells CASSPGVAGGYNEQFF. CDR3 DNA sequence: TGTGCCAGCAGCCCCGGGGTGGCGGGGGGTTACAATGAGCAGTTCTTC.

The CDR3 region has the DNA TGTGCCAGCACCCCCGGGAGAAATCAGCCCCAGCATTTT. Its translation: CASTPGRNQPQHF. This rearrangement joins TRBV7-2 to TRBJ1-5; D unclear. Trimming stripped 7 bases from V and 4 bases from J, with 11 bases between. This CDR3 has 13 residues. Germline values: CDR1 SGHTA, CDR2 FQGNSA.

The CDR3 DNA reads as TGTGCCAGCAGCCCAACCCGGGGGAGAGGGAGCTCCTACAATGAGCAGTTCTTC. Amino acid sequence: CASSPTRGRGSSYNEQFF. V usage is TRBV7-9 and J usage is TRBJ2-1; possibly TRBD2 for D (6 bases). The V gene lost 5 bases and the J gene lost 0 bases, with 20 bases spanning the gap. Germline-derived CDR1 and CDR2 are SEHNR and FQNEAQ (reference sequence). The CDR3 extends over 18 amino acids. Using reference TRBV7-9 and TRBJ2-1 for the parts outside the CDR3, the full variable domain is DTGVSQNPRHKITKRGQNVTFRCDPISEHNRLYWYRQTLGQGPEFLTYFQNEAQLEKSRLLSDRFSAERPKGSFSTLEIQRTEQGDSAMYLCASSPTRGRGSSYNEQFFGPGTRLTVL.

This CDR3 reads CASSFDRGGDTQYF. The CDR3 region has the DNA TGTGCCAGCAGCTTTGACAGGGGTGGAGATACGCAGTATTTT. The V call is TRBV7-8, the J call TRBJ2-3, with 8 bases aligning to TRBD1. The CDR3 contains 14 residues. Per germline, CDR1 SGHVS and CDR2 FQNEAQ. V dropped 3 bases and J dropped 5; count of bases not matched to a gene: 4.

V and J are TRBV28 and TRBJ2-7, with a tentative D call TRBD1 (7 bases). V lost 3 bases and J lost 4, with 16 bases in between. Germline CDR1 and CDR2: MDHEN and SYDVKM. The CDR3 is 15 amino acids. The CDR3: CASSFMAGGSYEQYF. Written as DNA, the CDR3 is TGTGCCAGCAGTTTTATGGCAGGGGGGAGTTACGAGCAGTACTTC.

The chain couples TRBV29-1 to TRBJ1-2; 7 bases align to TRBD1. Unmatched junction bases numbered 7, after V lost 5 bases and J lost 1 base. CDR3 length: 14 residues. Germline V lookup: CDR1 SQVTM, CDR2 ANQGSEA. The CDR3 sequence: CSVRPGGFNYGYTF. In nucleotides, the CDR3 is TGCAGCGTTCGTCCAGGGGGTTTTAACTATGGCTACACCTTC.

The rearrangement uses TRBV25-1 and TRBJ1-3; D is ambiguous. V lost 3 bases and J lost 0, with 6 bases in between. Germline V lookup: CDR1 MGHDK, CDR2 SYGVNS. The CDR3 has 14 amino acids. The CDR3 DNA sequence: TGTGCCAGCAGTGATGCGAGCTCTGGAAACACCATATATTTT. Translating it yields CASSDASSGNTIYF.

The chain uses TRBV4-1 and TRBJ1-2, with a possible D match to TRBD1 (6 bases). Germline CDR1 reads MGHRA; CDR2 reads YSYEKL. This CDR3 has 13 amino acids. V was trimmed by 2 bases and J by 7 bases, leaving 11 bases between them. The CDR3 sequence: CASSQTGRRGYTF. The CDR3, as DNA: TGCGCCAGCAGCCAAACAGGGAGACGTGGCTACACCTTC.

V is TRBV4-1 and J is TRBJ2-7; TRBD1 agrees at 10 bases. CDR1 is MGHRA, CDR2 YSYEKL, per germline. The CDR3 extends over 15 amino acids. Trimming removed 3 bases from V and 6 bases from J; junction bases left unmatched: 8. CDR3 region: CASSQPGQGRPEQYF. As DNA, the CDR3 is TGCGCCAGCAGCCAGCCGGGACAGGGGAGACCCGAGCAGTACTTC.

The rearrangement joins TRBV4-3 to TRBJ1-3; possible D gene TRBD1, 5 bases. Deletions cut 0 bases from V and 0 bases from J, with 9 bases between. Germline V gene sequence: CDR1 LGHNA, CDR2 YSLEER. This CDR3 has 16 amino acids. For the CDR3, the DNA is TGCGCCAGCAGCCAAGACAGGGATACCTCTGGAAACACCATATATTTT. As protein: CASSQDRDTSGNTIYF.

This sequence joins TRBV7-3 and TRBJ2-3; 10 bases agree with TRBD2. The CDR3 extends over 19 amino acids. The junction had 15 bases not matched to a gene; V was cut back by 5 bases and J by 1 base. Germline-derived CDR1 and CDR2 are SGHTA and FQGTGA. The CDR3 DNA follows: TGTGCCAGCAGCGTGGGGACTAGCGTCGGTGGATTCGGCACAGATACGCAGTATTTT. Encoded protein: CASSVGTSVGGFGTDTQYF. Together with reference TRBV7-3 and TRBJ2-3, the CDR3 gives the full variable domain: GAGVSQTPSNKVTEKGKYVELRCDPISGHTALYWYRQSLGQGPEFLIYFQGTGAADDSGLPNDRFFAVRPEGSVSTLKIQRTERGDSAVYLCASSVGTSVGGFGTDTQYFGPGTRLTVL.

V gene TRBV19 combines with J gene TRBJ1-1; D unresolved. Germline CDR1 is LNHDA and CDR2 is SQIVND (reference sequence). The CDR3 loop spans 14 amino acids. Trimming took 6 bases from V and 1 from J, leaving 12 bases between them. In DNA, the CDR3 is TGTGCCAGTAGGGCTACAGCCAAGAACACTGAAGCTTTCTTT. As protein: CASRATAKNTEAFF.